The 5 T cell receptor beta chains below come from one sample, sequenced in a study of blood T cell repertoires in COVID-19. Sequencing used immunoSEQ multiplex PCR; TCRdb keeps in-frame clones, though not all of them. The sample carries hundreds of thousands of clones, more than 60% recorded once. The sequenced sample consisted of peripheral blood. The receptors were gathered from a woman in her thirties or forties with active or convalescent COVID-19.

The chain couples TRBV10-3 to TRBJ2-3; 8 positions match TRBD2. Germline trimming cut 2 bases from V and 1 base from J; bases unmatched to any gene: 2. Germline V lookup: CDR1 ENHRY, CDR2 SYGVKD. The CDR3 length is 15 residues. The CDR3 loop is CAISEATSGTDTQYF. In DNA, the CDR3 is TGTGCCATCAGTGAGGCGACTAGCGGCACAGATACGCAGTATTTT.

This rearrangement joins TRBV7-3 to TRBJ2-1; TRBD2 matches at 10 bases. Germline CDR1 and CDR2: SGHTA and FQGTGA. Trimming cost V 5 bases and J 10 bases; bases outside gene matches: 5. The CDR3 totals 13 residues. The CDR3 sequence is CASSQSSGGEQFF. CDR3 bases: TGTGCCAGCAGCCAAAGTAGCGGGGGGGAGCAGTTCTTC.

V is TRBV28 and J is TRBJ1-6; 8 bases line up with TRBD1. V gave up 1 base and J gave up 10 bases; unmatched junction bases: 9. The CDR3 consists of 16 residues. Germline lookup yields CDR1 MDHEN and CDR2 SYDVKM. The CDR3 loop reads CASSLSFGTGASPLHF. The CDR3 DNA is TGTGCCAGCAGTTTATCCTTCGGGACAGGTGCCTCACCCCTCCACTTT.

This clone was seen more than once but under ten times. The chain couples TRBV2 to TRBJ1-5; TRBD1 aligns across 9 bases. The germline V gene encodes CDR1 SNHLY and CDR2 FYNNEI. Germline trimming cut 7 bases from V and 9 bases from J; bases unmatched to any gene: 7. The CDR3 is 13 amino acids. CDR3 nucleotide sequence: TGTGCCAGCACGGGACAGGGAAGTGGGCCCCAGCATTTT. Translated: CASTGQGSGPQHF.

The V and J genes are TRBV7-9 and TRBJ1-1; no firm D call. Trimming cost V 5 bases and J 5 bases, with 9 bases left between them. CDR1 is SEHNR and CDR2 is FQNEAQ in the germline V gene (reference sequence). This CDR3 has 12 amino acids. The CDR3 DNA follows: TGTGCCAGCAGCCGGGTTCGAACTGAAGCTTTCTTT. Translated, it gives CASSRVRTEAFF.